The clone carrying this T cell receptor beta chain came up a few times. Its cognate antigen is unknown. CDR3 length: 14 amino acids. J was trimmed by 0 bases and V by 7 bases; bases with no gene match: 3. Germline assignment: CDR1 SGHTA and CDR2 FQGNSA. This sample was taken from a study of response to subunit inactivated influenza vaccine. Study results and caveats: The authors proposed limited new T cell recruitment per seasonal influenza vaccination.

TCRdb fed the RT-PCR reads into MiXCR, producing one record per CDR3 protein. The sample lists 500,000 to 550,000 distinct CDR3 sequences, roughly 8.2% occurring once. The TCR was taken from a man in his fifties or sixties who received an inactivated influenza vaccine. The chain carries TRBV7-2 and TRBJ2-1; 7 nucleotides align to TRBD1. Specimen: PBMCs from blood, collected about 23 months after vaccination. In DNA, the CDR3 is TGTGCCAGCATGGACAGGAGCTCCTACAATGAGCAGTTCTTC. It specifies CASMDRSSYNEQFF.